Listed here are 30 T cell receptor beta chains from one sample, sequenced in a study of OX40 agonist ivuxolimab in advanced cancers. Here immunoSEQ multiplex PCR was the method, and the copy in TCRdb shows in-frame clones only, minus some. The sample records 100,000 to 150,000 clones, around 93% being singletons. The material was CD4+ or CD8+ T cells sorted from blood, obtained in a trial of the OX40 agonist ivuxolimab. The receptor source for this set is an adult with an advanced solid tumor such as melanoma, head and neck, liver or kidney cancer.

This clone was detected only once. V and J are TRBV9 and TRBJ1-1; possibly TRBD1 for D (5 bases). Germline loops: CDR1 SGDLS, CDR2 YYNGEE. CDR3 length equals 14 residues. V lost 4 bases, J lost 4 bases, and 14 bases lay in between. As DNA, the CDR3 is TGTGCCAGCAGCTATGGCTGGGGGGGCACTGAAGCTTTCTTT. Translated, it gives CASSYGWGGTEAFF.

The V call is TRBV30, the J call TRBJ1-5; D remains ambiguous. The CDR3 extends over 14 amino acids. V lost 0 bases, J lost 2 bases, and 8 bases lay in between. Germline CDR1 is GTSNPN and CDR2 is SVGIG (reference sequence). The CDR3 sequence is CAWSVPGGNQPQHF. The CDR3 nucleotides are TGTGCCTGGAGTGTACCCGGTGGCAATCAGCCCCAGCATTTT.

This clone was counted once. The V gene is TRBV6-1, the J gene TRBJ1-1; D remains ambiguous. Trimming took off 2 bases at V and 6 bases at J, with 10 bases between the two ends. The germline V gene has CDR1 MNHNS and CDR2 SASEGT. This CDR3 is 13 amino acids long. The CDR3 loop is CASSEWREAEAFF. In DNA form, the CDR3 reads TGTGCCAGCAGTGAATGGAGGGAGGCTGAAGCTTTCTTT.

V is TRBV6-1 and J is TRBJ2-5; unclear D gene. Trimming took 2 bases from V and 6 from J, leaving 10 bases between them. Germline loops: CDR1 MNHNS, CDR2 SASEGT. There are 13 residues in the CDR3. The CDR3 region is CASSEKRTQTQYF. Written as DNA, the CDR3 is TGTGCCAGCAGTGAAAAAAGGACGCAGACCCAGTACTTC.

This chain uses TRBV7-3 with TRBJ1-1, with 8 bases identical to TRBD1. The CDR3 runs to 14 residues. Germline V gives CDR1 SGHTA, CDR2 FQGTGA. With V trimmed by 4 bases and J by 4 bases, 5 bases remained unmatched. The CDR3 nucleotides read TGTGCCAGCAGCTCATCTACAGGGGGCACTGAAGCTTTCTTT. Its protein is CASSSSTGGTEAFF.

This clone showed up just once. The genes are TRBV6-4 and TRBJ1-5, with a weak D call TRBD1 (5 bases). V was cut by 3 bases and J by 7 bases, with 10 bases left in between. From germline, CDR1 is MRHNA and CDR2 SNTAGT. The CDR3 sequence is 13 residues long. DNA of the CDR3: TGTGCCAGCAGTGAGCAGGGAGGGCAGCCCCAGCATTTT. Encoded protein: CASSEQGGQPQHF.

The sample holds one count of this clone. This chain connects TRBV19 to TRBJ1-2; no reliable D call. This CDR3 has 12 residues. V was clipped by 9 bases and J by 4 bases, with 12 bases between them. Germline CDR1 reads LNHDA; CDR2 reads SQIVND (reference sequence). CDR3 DNA: TGTGCCAGCCAAAACCTCCCCTATGGCTACACCTTC. Protein: CASQNLPYGYTF.

The CDR3 here is CASSPRAGGTSTDTQYF. The CDR3 nucleotides are TGTGCCAGCTCACCAAGGGCGGGAGGAACTAGCACAGATACGCAGTATTTT. The genes are TRBV18 and TRBJ2-3, with TRBD2 matching over 8 bases. This CDR3 is built from 17 residues. CDR1 is KGHSH, CDR2 LQKENI, per germline. V lost 2 bases, J lost 0 bases, and 7 bases stayed unmatched.

The genes are TRBV14 and TRBJ1-3; D is possibly TRBD1 (6 bases). CDR1 and CDR2 from the germline V gene are SGHDN and FVKESK. Trimming left V 7 bases short and J 7 bases short, with 17 bases between. This CDR3 has 14 amino acids. This CDR3 is CASNTGLSRNTIYF. The CDR3 coding sequence is TGTGCCAGCAATACAGGGTTGAGTCGGAACACCATATATTTT. The complete variable domain, with remaining parts taken from reference TRBV14 and TRBJ1-3, reads EAGVTQFPSHSVIEKGQTVTLRCDPISGHDNLYWYRRVMGKEIKFLLHFVKESKQDESGMPNNRFLAERTGGTYSTLKVQPAELEDSGVYFCASNTGLSRNTIYFGEGSWLTVV.

In this sample, this clone turned up once. The CDR3 reads CSAATGYGYTF. The CDR3 nucleotides read TGCAGTGCCGCCACCGGCTATGGCTACACCTTC. The chain carries TRBV20-1 and TRBJ1-2, with no clear D. V lost 6 bases and J 4 bases, leaving 9 bases between the germline ends. The CDR3 has 11 residues. From germline, CDR1 is DFQATT and CDR2 SNEGSKA (reference sequence).

The chain uses TRBV11-2 and TRBJ2-7; D is possibly TRBD1 (7 bases). The V gene lost 1 base and the J gene lost 7 bases, with 20 bases spanning the gap. Germline V gene data show CDR1 as SGHAT and CDR2 as FQNNGV. The CDR3 extends over 16 amino acids. CDR3 in DNA: TGTGCCAGCAGCTTAGCCCTAACAGGGGCGGCGGGGGAGCAGTACTTC. It codes for CASSLALTGAAGEQYF.

The rearrangement joins TRBV5-1 to TRBJ2-3; 12 bases line up with TRBD2. Looked up from germline, CDR1 is SGHRS and CDR2 is YFSETQ. J gave up 2 bases and V 4 bases, and 8 bases lay outside the gene matches. CDR3 size: 17 residues. Written as DNA, the CDR3 is TGCGCCAGCAGCACCCTACTAGCGGGGGGACTCACAGATACGCAGTATTTT. Translation gives CASSTLLAGGLTDTQYF.

The gene calls are TRBV19 and TRBJ2-7; the match to TRBD2 covers 11 bases. This CDR3 region has 13 residues. Germline assignment: CDR1 LNHDA and CDR2 SQIVND (reference sequence). The V gene end was trimmed by 5 bases and the J gene end by 5 bases; junction bases not matched to a gene: 2. CDR3 nucleotides: TGTGCCAGTAGTGTAGCGGGAGGGGACGAGCAGTACTTC. Protein sequence: CASSVAGGDEQYF.

J is TRBJ2-6 and V is TRBV12-1; the DNA was not used to check the table's D call, TRBD1. TRBV12-1 is a pseudogene. CDR3 size: 15 residues. CDR3 bases: TGTGCCAGCAGCTTTCAGGGGTATGGGGCCAACGTCCTGACTTTC. Translated, it gives CASSFQGYGANVLTF.

V usage is TRBV7-8 and J usage is TRBJ2-3, with TRBD1 matching 7 bases. The CDR3 length is 14 residues. From germline, CDR1 is SGHVS and CDR2 FQNEAQ. The junction had 4 bases not matched to a gene; V was cut back by 5 bases and J by 2 bases. CDR3 coding DNA: TGTGCCAGCAGCAAGACAGGGACCACAGATACGCAGTATTTT. Amino acids: CASSKTGTTDTQYF.

This clone was seen a handful of times. The chain joins TRBV9 to TRBJ2-7; D is possibly TRBD1 (6 bases). The V end was cut by 0 bases, the J end by 1 base, with 11 bases between. The CDR3 is 15 amino acids. Germline-derived CDR1 and CDR2 are SGDLS and YYNGEE. CDR3 protein: CASSVGQGPSYEQYF. For the CDR3, the DNA is TGTGCCAGCAGCGTAGGGCAGGGGCCTTCCTACGAGCAGTACTTC.

The chain links TRBV11-2 to TRBJ1-2; no definite D call. The CDR3 has 13 amino acids. The V end was cut by 5 bases, the J end by 0 bases, with 7 bases between. Germline CDR1 and CDR2: SGHAT and FQNNGV. CDR3 amino acids: CASSPSPNYGYTF. Written as DNA, the CDR3 is TGTGCCAGCAGCCCTAGCCCTAACTATGGCTACACCTTC.

The chain has TRBV19 and TRBJ1-4, with no clear D. The V and J ends lost 8 bases and 0 bases respectively, with 10 bases between them. CDR1 is LNHDA and CDR2 is SQIVND in the germline V gene (reference sequence). The CDR3 contains 14 residues. CDR3 nucleotides: TGTGCCAGTCGGGTTTTTGCAACTAATGAAAAACTGTTTTTT. It translates to CASRVFATNEKLFF.

This rearrangement joins TRBV4-1 to TRBJ2-4; 10 bases are shared with TRBD1. The CDR3 runs 16 residues. Germline CDR1 and CDR2: MGHRA and YSYEKL. Trimming took 3 bases from V and 6 from J; bases not matched to a gene: 8. The CDR3 coding sequence is TGCGCCAGCAGCCATCTCCGGGGACAGGGGAGAAACATTCAGTACTTC. Translating gives CASSHLRGQGRNIQYF.

The V gene is TRBV9, the J gene TRBJ2-1; 8 nucleotides align to TRBD2. V shed 2 bases, J shed 0 bases, and the junction held 1 base outside the gene matches. This CDR3 contains 15 residues. Germline V CDR1 and CDR2: SGDLS, YYNGEE. Here the CDR3 reads CASSVSGSSYNEQFF. The DNA for the CDR3 is TGTGCCAGCAGCGTGAGCGGGAGCTCCTACAATGAGCAGTTCTTC. Using reference TRBV9 and TRBJ2-1 for the parts outside the CDR3, the full variable domain is DSGVTQTPKHLITATGQRVTLRCSPRSGDLSVYWYQQSLDQGLQFLIQYYNGEERAKGNILERFSAQQFPDLHSELNLSSLELGDSALYFCASSVSGSSYNEQFFGPGTRLTVL.

The chain combines TRBV7-3 with TRBJ2-2, with D tentatively TRBD1 or TRBD2 (5 bases each). This CDR3 spans 16 amino acids. Germline CDR1 SGHTA, CDR2 FQGTGA. Trimming stripped 4 bases from V and 5 bases from J, with 17 bases between. As DNA, the CDR3 is TGTGCCAGCAGCTATTCCGGGACGGGGAGAACCGGGGAGCTGTTTTTT. It encodes CASSYSGTGRTGELFF.

CDR3 in DNA: TGTGCCAGTAGTCGACATCTTATCGGACAGGTTAGAATGAACACTGAAGCTTTCTTT. Translation gives CASSRHLIGQVRMNTEAFF. The chain is built from TRBV19 and TRBJ1-1; 7 nucleotides align to TRBD1. J lost 0 bases, V lost 5 bases, and 18 bases had no gene match. The V gene's germline CDR1 is LNHDA and CDR2 SQIVND (reference sequence). The CDR3 has 19 amino acids.

J is TRBJ2-3 and V is TRBV7-2; D is perhaps TRBD2 (5 bases). The CDR3 covers 18 residues. CDR1 and CDR2 (germline): SGHTA, FQGNSA. V shed 2 bases and J shed 5 bases, with 23 bases lying between them. The CDR3 DNA follows: TGTGCCAGCAGCTTAACCTCCACTCTGAGCGGAGGCGGAGATACGCAGTATTTT. This translates into CASSLTSTLSGGGDTQYF.

This sequence joins TRBV7-9 and TRBJ2-7, with D maybe TRBD1 (6 bases). V was shortened by 2 bases and J by 1 base, with 18 bases between the two germline ends. CDR3 size: 17 residues. The germline V gene encodes CDR1 SEHNR and CDR2 FQNEAQ (reference sequence). The CDR3 sequence is CASSLLRRDIASYEQYF. The CDR3, as DNA: TGTGCCAGCAGCTTACTTAGACGGGACATCGCTTCCTACGAGCAGTACTTC.

The V and J genes are TRBV4-3 and TRBJ2-3; D is uncertain. Trimming left V 3 bases short and J 5 bases short, with 9 bases between. Germline V gene sequence: CDR1 LGHNA, CDR2 YSLEER. This CDR3 has 13 amino acids. The CDR3 DNA follows: TGCGCCAGCAGCCAGTCTTGGGGAGATACGCAGTATTTT. It translates to CASSQSWGDTQYF.

The chain carries TRBV6-5 and TRBJ2-3; D is unresolved. This CDR3 comprises 14 residues. Germline V gene sequence: CDR1 MNHEY, CDR2 SVGAGI. V lost 0 bases and J 4 bases, leaving 8 bases between the germline ends. The DNA for the CDR3 is TGTGCCAGCAGTTACTCGGCTGTCGCAGATACGCAGTATTTT. Its translation is CASSYSAVADTQYF.

The rearrangement links TRBV18 to TRBJ1-1; D call uncertain. CDR1 KGHSH and CDR2 LQKENI come from the germline V gene. The CDR3 is 14 amino acids. With 4 bases removed from V and 3 bases from J, the gap between germline ends came to 12 bases. The CDR3: CASSQLAAYTEAFF. CDR3 bases: TGTGCCAGCTCACAACTCGCAGCGTACACTGAAGCTTTCTTT.

The genes are TRBV9 and TRBJ1-3; D remains unclear. The CDR3 totals 12 residues. Germline V CDR1 and CDR2: SGDLS, YYNGEE. The V end lost 6 bases, the J end lost 0 bases, and 4 bases lay between the germline ends. CDR3 in amino acids: CASKSSGNTIYF. DNA of the CDR3: TGTGCCAGCAAGAGCTCTGGAAACACCATATATTTT.

The V call is TRBV28, the J call TRBJ1-1; 7 positions agree with TRBD1. Germline V lookup: CDR1 MDHEN, CDR2 SYDVKM. The CDR3 runs 18 residues. J was trimmed by 3 bases and V by 5 bases; bases with no gene match: 18. The DNA for the CDR3 is TGTGCCAGCAGTGCCGCTGGGACAGCCCTGAGTTCTGACACTGAAGCTTTCTTT. This translates into CASSAAGTALSSDTEAFF.

The chain uses TRBV2 and TRBJ1-3; 7 bases are a match to TRBD1. V dropped 6 bases and J dropped 2; count of bases not matched to a gene: 7. There are 15 residues in the CDR3. Germline V gene data show CDR1 as SNHLY and CDR2 as FYNNEI. CDR3 bases: TGTGCCAGCAGCCCGCCAGGGGGTACTGGAAACACCATATATTTT. The encoded protein is CASSPPGGTGNTIYF.